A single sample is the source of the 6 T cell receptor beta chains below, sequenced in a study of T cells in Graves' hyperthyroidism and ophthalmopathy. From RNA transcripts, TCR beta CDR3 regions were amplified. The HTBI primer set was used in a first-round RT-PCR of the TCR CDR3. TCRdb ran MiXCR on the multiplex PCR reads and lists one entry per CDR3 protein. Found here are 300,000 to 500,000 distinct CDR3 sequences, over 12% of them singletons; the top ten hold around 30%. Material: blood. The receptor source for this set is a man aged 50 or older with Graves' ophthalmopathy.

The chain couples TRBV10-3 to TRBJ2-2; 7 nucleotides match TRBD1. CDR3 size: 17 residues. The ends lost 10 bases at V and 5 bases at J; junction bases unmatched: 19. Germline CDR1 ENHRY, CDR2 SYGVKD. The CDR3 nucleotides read TGTGCCACCATGGATGGGTCGACAGGGCGGTCGACCGGGGAGCTGTTTTTT. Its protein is CATMDGSTGRSTGELFF.

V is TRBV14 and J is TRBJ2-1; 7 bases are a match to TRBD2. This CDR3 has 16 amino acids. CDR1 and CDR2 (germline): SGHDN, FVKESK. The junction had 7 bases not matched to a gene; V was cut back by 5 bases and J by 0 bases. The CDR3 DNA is TGTGCCAGCAGCAGCCGGGGGGAGAGCTCCTACAATGAGCAGTTCTTC. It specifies CASSSRGESSYNEQFF.

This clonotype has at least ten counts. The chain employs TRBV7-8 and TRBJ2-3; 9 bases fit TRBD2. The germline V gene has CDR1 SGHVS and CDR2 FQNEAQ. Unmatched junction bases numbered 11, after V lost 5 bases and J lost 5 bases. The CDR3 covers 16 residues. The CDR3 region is CASSPVFSGSKDTQYF. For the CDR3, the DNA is TGTGCCAGCAGCCCCGTGTTTAGCGGGAGTAAAGATACGCAGTATTTT.

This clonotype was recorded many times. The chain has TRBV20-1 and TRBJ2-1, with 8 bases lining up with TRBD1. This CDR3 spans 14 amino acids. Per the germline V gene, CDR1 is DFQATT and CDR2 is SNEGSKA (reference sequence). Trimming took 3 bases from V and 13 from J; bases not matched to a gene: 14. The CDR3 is CSARKPQTDREQFF. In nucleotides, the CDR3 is TGCAGTGCTAGGAAACCACAAACGGACAGGGAACAGTTCTTC.

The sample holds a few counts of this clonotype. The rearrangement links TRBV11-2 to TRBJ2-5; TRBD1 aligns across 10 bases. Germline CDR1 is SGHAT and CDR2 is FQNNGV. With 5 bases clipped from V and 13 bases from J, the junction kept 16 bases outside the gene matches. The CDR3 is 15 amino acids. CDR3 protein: CASSTYGQGEWPLYF. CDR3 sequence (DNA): TGTGCCAGCAGCACCTATGGACAGGGGGAATGGCCTCTGTACTTC.

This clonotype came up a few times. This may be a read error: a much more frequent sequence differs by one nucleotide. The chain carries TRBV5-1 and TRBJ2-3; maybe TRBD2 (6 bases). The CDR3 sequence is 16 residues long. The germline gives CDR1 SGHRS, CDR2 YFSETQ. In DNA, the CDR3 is TGCGCCAACAGCTTAAAGGCGGGACCTAGCACAGATACGCAGTATTTT. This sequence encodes CANSLKAGPSTDTQYF.